This is a list of T cell receptor beta chains from one sample in a study of blood T cell repertoires in COVID-19. The assay was immunoSEQ multiplex PCR, and TCRdb's table has in-frame clones only and misses some. The sample holds some 74,000 clones; 65% to 85% are singletons and the top ten take 4.8%. The sample was peripheral blood. The source of these receptors is an elderly woman with active or convalescent COVID-19. Both conserved end residues are part of each CDR3. D genes are given only for firm matches. Not every row has a clone size; where given, it reads once, few, many or a size class.

v_call	j_call	d_call	clone_size	cdr3_aa	cdr3_nt
TRBV19	TRBJ2-5	TRBD1	NA	CASSKPGQDLQETQYF	TGTGCCAGTAGTAAACCGGGACAGGATCTCCAAGAGACCCAGTACTTC
TRBV28	TRBJ1-4	NA	NA	CASSPPGPLTNEKLFF	TGTGCCAGCAGTCCCCCAGGTCCCCTTACTAATGAAAAACTGTTTTTT
TRBV20-1	TRBJ1-1	TRBD1	once	CSASGLGTANTEAFF	TGCAGTGCTAGTGGGCTCGGGACAGCGAACACTGAAGCTTTCTTT
TRBV30	TRBJ1-1	NA	once	CAWSLRKGTEAFF	TGTGCCTGGAGTCTAAGGAAGGGGACTGAAGCTTTCTTT
TRBV29-1	TRBJ2-7	NA	NA	CSVAGLTYEQYF	TGCAGCGTCGCCGGGTTGACCTACGAGCAGTACTTC
TRBV5-8	TRBJ1-1	TRBD1	NA	CASSPGQGTMNTEAFF	TGTGCCAGCAGCCCTGGACAGGGAACTATGAACACTGAAGCTTTCTTT
TRBV27	TRBJ1-6	NA	NA	CASSLGASLSYNSPLHF	TGTGCCAGCAGCCTCGGAGCCAGTCTATCCTATAATTCACCCCTCCACTTT
TRBV7-2	TRBJ2-7	TRBD1	NA	CASSARDRTYEQYF	TGTGCCAGCAGCGCTCGGGACAGAACCTACGAGCAGTACTTC
TRBV4-3	TRBJ1-1	TRBD1	once	CASSQEGTGENTEAFF	TGCGCCAGCAGCCAAGAAGGGACAGGGGAGAACACTGAAGCTTTCTTT
TRBV19	TRBJ2-2	NA	NA	CASSGGGRDTGELFF	TGTGCCAGTAGTGGTGGTGGCAGGGACACCGGGGAGCTGTTTTTT
TRBV2	TRBJ2-7	NA	NA	CASSVSTVSYEQYF	TGTGCCAGCAGTGTGTCGACAGTTTCCTACGAGCAGTACTTC
TRBV5-5	TRBJ2-7	TRBD1	NA	CASSLLWTGSYEQYF	TGTGCCAGCAGCTTGTTGTGGACAGGCTCCTACGAGCAGTACTTC
TRBV15	TRBJ2-3	NA	NA	CATSRDSLVAVPRDTQYF	TGTGCCACCAGCAGAGATTCTTTGGTGGCGGTTCCTAGGGATACGCAGTATTTT
TRBV27	TRBJ1-1	TRBD1	NA	CASSTYLTVRGTEAFF	TGTGCCAGCAGTACCTACCTCACTGTCAGGGGGACTGAAGCTTTCTTT
TRBV5-6	TRBJ2-5	NA	few	CASSRSSSPETQYF	TGTGCCAGCAGTCGATCTAGCAGTCCAGAGACCCAGTACTTC
TRBV19	TRBJ1-6	TRBD1	NA	CASRGIGGNGPLHF	TGTGCCAGTAGGGGTATAGGGGGCAACGGCCCCCTCCACTTT
TRBV7-9	TRBJ2-6	TRBD1	NA	CASSLGRTGGSGANVLTF	TGTGCCAGCAGCTTGGGTCGGACAGGGGGATCTGGGGCCAACGTCCTGACTTTC
TRBV27	TRBJ2-7	TRBD1	NA	CASSFGQGSPYEQYF	TGTGCCAGCAGCTTCGGACAGGGTTCCCCCTACGAGCAGTACTTC
TRBV19	TRBJ2-2	NA	NA	CASSGRQANTGELFF	TGTGCCAGTAGTGGCCGACAGGCGAACACCGGGGAGCTGTTTTTT
TRBV7-9	TRBJ2-1	TRBD1	few	CASSSMVGGRNEQFF	TGTGCCAGCAGCTCAATGGTAGGGGGCCGGAATGAGCAGTTCTTC
TRBV19	TRBJ2-2	NA	NA	CASSITQGRTNTGELFF	TGTGCCAGTAGTATTACCCAGGGCCGAACTAACACCGGGGAGCTGTTTTTT
TRBV18	TRBJ1-1	NA	NA	CASSLQGSDTEAFF	TGTGCCAGCTCACTACAGGGATCAGACACTGAAGCTTTCTTT
TRBV6-4	TRBJ1-2	NA	NA	CASSDQYRRGDGYTF	TGTGCCAGCAGTGATCAATACCGCAGGGGTGATGGCTACACCTTC
TRBV19	TRBJ1-5	TRBD1	NA	CASSTPGQENQPQHF	TGTGCCAGTAGCACACCGGGACAGGAGAATCAGCCCCAGCATTTT
TRBV5-1	TRBJ2-3	NA	NA	CASSSRASFTDTQYF	TGCGCCAGCAGCTCTCGAGCCTCTTTCACAGATACGCAGTATTTT
TRBV28	TRBJ1-2	NA	NA	CASSLASDYNYGYTF	TGTGCCAGCAGTTTAGCATCAGATTACAACTATGGCTACACCTTC
TRBV11-3	TRBJ2-7	NA	NA	CASSFGAREQYF	TGTGCCAGCAGCTTTGGGGCACGGGAGCAGTACTTC
TRBV7-9	TRBJ1-1	NA	NA	CASSFGTSGTEAFF	TGTGCCAGCAGCTTCGGAACCTCGGGGACTGAAGCTTTCTTT
TRBV28	TRBJ2-1	TRBD1	once	CASSSGQGFNEQFF	TGTGCCAGCAGTTCAGGACAGGGGTTCAATGAGCAGTTCTTC
TRBV4-2	TRBJ2-3	TRBD2	few	CASSQEAAKNWGPAGRTDTQYF	TGTGCCAGCAGCCAAGAGGCTGCGAAAAATTGGGGACCAGCGGGGCGCACAGATACGCAGTATTTT
TRBV3-1/TRBV3-2	TRBJ2-3	NA	NA	CASSQGFRGSTDTQYF	TGTGCCAGCAGCCAAGGTTTTCGGGGTAGCACAGATACGCAGTATTTT
TRBV7-8	TRBJ1-6	TRBD1	NA	CASTRQGGSPLHF	TGTGCCAGCACCCGACAGGGAGGTTCACCCCTCCACTTT
TRBV19	TRBJ2-2	NA	NA	CASSTINAGELFF	TGTGCCAGTAGCACAATTAACGCCGGGGAGCTGTTTTTT
TRBV28	TRBJ2-7	NA	NA	CASSLILRTEQYF	TGTGCCAGCAGTTTAATTCTCAGAACCGAGCAGTACTTC
TRBV19	TRBJ1-1	TRBD1	NA	CASSTIDRVNTEAFF	TGTGCCAGTAGTACGATCGACAGGGTGAACACTGAAGCTTTCTTT
TRBV7-7	TRBJ2-7	TRBD1	once	CASSLRDSYEQYF	TGTGCCAGCAGCTTACGGGACAGCTACGAGCAGTACTTC
TRBV18	TRBJ2-3	TRBD2	NA	CASSPPGLAGGYTQYF	TGTGCCAGCTCACCACCGGGACTAGCGGGAGGTTATACGCAGTATTTT
TRBV6-5	TRBJ2-1	NA	NA	CASSYSTTSYNEQFF	TGTGCCAGCAGTTACTCGACGACTAGCTACAATGAGCAGTTCTTC
TRBV18	TRBJ1-1	TRBD1	NA	CASSPTGGNTEAFF	TGTGCCAGCTCACCTACAGGGGGGAACACTGAAGCTTTCTTT